The 9 T cell receptor beta chains presented below share a single source sample, sequenced in a study of cytomegalovirus exposure and HLA in healthy donors. Amplification used 60 Vbeta primers and 13 Jbeta primers. Profiled with immunoSEQ multiplex PCR; TCRdb holds only in-frame clones, not every one. This repertoire comprises approximately 61,000 clones; its ten largest clones make up approximately 2.1%. Sequenced sample: PBMCs. The origin of the receptors is a young woman in good health and CMV-seronegative.

The chain links TRBV15 to TRBJ2-7, with a weak D call TRBD1 (5 bases). The V gene's germline CDR1 is LNHNV and CDR2 YYDKDF (reference sequence). V lost 0 bases to trimming and J lost 9 bases, with 12 bases between them. CDR3 length equals 13 residues. The CDR3 DNA reads as TGTGCCACCAGCAGAGATCTCAGGGTTTGGCAGTACTTC. It translates to CATSRDLRVWQYF. Full variable domain (outside the CDR3, taken from reference TRBV15 and TRBJ2-7): DAMVIQNPRYQVTQFGKPVTLSCSQTLNHNVMYWYQQKSSQAPKLLFHYYDKDFNNEADTPDNFQSRRPNTSFCFLDIRSPGLGDTAMYLCATSRDLRVWQYFGPGTRLTVT.

The chain combines TRBV5-1 with TRBJ1-1, with D maybe TRBD1 (6 bases). From germline, CDR1 is SGHRS and CDR2 YFSETQ. The CDR3 has 15 residues. The ends were cut back, 4 bases at V and 3 bases at J, with 16 bases in the middle. CDR3 loop: CASSAPQGRDTEAFF. The CDR3 DNA follows: TGCGCCAGCAGCGCACCACAGGGTAGGGACACTGAAGCTTTCTTT.

The rearrangement uses TRBV9 and TRBJ1-3; D is undetermined. With 4 bases removed from V and 1 base from J, the gap between germline ends came to 9 bases. The CDR3 sequence is 14 residues long. Germline CDR1 and CDR2: SGDLS and YYNGEE. CDR3 region: CASSFESSGNTIYF. CDR3 nucleotide sequence: TGTGCCAGCAGCTTCGAGTCATCTGGAAACACCATATATTTT.

The rearrangement joins TRBV27 to TRBJ2-5; 7 bases align to TRBD2. The germline gives CDR1 MNHEY, CDR2 SMNVEV (reference sequence). After removal of 2 bases from V and 5 bases from J, the junction contained 2 bases not matched to a gene. CDR3 length equals 13 residues. As DNA, the CDR3 is TGTGCCAGCAGTTTAACCGGGGGGGAGACCCAGTACTTC. Protein product: CASSLTGGETQYF.

V and J are TRBV6-4 and TRBJ2-2; 8 positions match TRBD2. Losses at the gene ends were 0 bases for V and 7 bases for J; bases not matched to a gene: 4. The CDR3 is 15 amino acids. Germline V gives CDR1 MRHNA, CDR2 SNTAGT. The CDR3 region is CASSDSERESGELFF. CDR3 sequence (DNA): TGTGCCAGCAGTGACTCCGAGCGGGAGAGCGGGGAGCTGTTTTTT.

J is TRBJ1-2 and V is TRBV4-2, with D maybe TRBD1 (5 bases). CDR1 and CDR2 (germline): LGHNA, YNFKEQ. V was clipped by 2 bases and J by 8 bases, with 6 bases between them. This CDR3 contains 11 residues. The CDR3 loop is CASSQPGGYTF. CDR3 DNA sequence: TGTGCCAGCAGCCAACCAGGGGGCTACACCTTC.

As concerns this clone: Likely a read error: the CDR3 ends without its conserved phenylalanine or tryptophan. Because the CDR3's place on the DNA is in doubt, the DNA is left out and the CDR3 is given as listed by TCRdb. The V gene is TRBV11-2, the J gene TRBJ2-7; the table's D call TRBD2 went unverified against the DNA. Germline V gives CDR1 SGHAT, CDR2 FQNNGV. The CDR3 spans 9 amino acids, including both terminal residues. This chain's CDR3 is CASSLGRSA.

The genes are TRBV5-6 and TRBJ1-2, with D hard to call. Trimming took 4 bases from V and 6 from J, leaving 13 bases between them. The germline V gene has CDR1 SGHDT and CDR2 YYEEEE. The CDR3 length is 13 residues. The CDR3 region is CASSPPTLDGYTF. The CDR3 DNA follows: TGTGCCAGCAGCCCTCCGACTTTAGATGGCTACACCTTC.

The chain couples TRBV5-1 to TRBJ2-6; maybe TRBD2 (6 bases). V was trimmed by 0 bases and J by 9 bases, leaving 13 bases between them. The CDR3 covers 15 residues. The germline V gene has CDR1 SGHRS and CDR2 YFSETQ. This CDR3 reads CASSLGLAAVNVLTF. The CDR3 DNA reads TGCGCCAGCAGCTTGGGATTAGCGGCGGTCAACGTCCTGACTTTC.